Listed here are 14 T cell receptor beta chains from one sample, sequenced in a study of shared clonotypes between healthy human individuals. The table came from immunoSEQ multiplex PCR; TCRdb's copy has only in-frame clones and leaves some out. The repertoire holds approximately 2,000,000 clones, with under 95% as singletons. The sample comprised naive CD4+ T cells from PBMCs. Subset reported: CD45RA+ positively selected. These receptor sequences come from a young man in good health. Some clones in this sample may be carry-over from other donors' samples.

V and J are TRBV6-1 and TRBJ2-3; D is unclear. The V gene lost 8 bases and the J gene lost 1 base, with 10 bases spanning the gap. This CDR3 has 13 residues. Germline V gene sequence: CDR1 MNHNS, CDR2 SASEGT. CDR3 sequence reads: CASQAPGTDTQYF. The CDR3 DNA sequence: TGTGCCAGCCAGGCCCCCGGCACAGATACGCAGTATTTT.

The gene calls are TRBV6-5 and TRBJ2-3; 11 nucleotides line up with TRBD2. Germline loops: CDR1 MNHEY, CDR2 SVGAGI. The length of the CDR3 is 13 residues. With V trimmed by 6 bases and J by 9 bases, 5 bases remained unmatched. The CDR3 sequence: CASSASSGGTQYF. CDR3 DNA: TGTGCCAGCAGCGCCTCTAGCGGGGGGACGCAGTATTTT.

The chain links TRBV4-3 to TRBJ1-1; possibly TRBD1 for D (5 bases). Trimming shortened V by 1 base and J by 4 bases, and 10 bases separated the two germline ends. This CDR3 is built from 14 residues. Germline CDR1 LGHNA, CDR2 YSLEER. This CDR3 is CASSQVGVGTEAFF. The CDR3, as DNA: TGCGCCAGCAGCCAAGTAGGGGTAGGCACTGAAGCTTTCTTT.

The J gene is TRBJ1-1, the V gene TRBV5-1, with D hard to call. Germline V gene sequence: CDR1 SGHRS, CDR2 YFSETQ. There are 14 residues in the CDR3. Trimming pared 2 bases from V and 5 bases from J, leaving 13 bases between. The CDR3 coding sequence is TGCGCCAGCAGCTTAGGTGGTGCAGTGACTGAAGCTTTCTTT. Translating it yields CASSLGGAVTEAFF.

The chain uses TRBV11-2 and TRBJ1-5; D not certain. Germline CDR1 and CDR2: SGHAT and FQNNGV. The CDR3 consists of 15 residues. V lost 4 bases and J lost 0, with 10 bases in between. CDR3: CASSSGSYSNQPQHF. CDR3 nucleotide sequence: TGTGCCAGCAGCTCTGGCAGTTATAGCAATCAGCCCCAGCATTTT.

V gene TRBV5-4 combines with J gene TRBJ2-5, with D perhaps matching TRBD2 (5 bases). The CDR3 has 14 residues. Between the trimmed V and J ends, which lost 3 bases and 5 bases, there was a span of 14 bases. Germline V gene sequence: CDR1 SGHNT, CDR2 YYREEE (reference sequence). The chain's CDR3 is CASSSKLGSETQYF. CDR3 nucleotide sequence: TGTGCCAGCAGCTCAAAACTAGGATCGGAGACCCAGTACTTC.

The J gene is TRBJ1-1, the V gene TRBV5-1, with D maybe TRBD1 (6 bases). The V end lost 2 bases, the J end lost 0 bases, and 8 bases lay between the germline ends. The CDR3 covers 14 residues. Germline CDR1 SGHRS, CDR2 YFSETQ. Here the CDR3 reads CASSFDRMNTEAFF. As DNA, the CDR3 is TGCGCCAGCAGCTTTGACAGGATGAACACTGAAGCTTTCTTT.

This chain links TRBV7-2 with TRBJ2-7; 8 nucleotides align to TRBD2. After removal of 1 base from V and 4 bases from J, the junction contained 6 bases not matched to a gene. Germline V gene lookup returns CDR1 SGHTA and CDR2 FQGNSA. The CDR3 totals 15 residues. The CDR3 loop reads CASSLGPAGEYEQYF. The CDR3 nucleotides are TGTGCCAGCAGCTTAGGTCCAGCGGGAGAGTACGAGCAGTACTTC.

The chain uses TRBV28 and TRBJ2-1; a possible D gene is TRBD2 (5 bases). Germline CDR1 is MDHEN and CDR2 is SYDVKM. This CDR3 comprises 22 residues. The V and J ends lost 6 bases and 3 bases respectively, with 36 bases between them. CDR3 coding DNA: TGTGCCAGCAGCCCTCTCAAGGTTGGCGGAGGAAGGCGGCAAGGGTACTACAATGAGCAGTTCTTC. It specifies CASSPLKVGGGRRQGYYNEQFF.

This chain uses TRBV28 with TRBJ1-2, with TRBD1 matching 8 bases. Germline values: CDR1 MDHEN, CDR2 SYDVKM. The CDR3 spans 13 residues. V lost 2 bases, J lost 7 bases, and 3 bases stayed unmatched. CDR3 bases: TGTGCCAGCAGTTTACGGACAGGGCCTGGCTACACCTTC. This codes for CASSLRTGPGYTF.

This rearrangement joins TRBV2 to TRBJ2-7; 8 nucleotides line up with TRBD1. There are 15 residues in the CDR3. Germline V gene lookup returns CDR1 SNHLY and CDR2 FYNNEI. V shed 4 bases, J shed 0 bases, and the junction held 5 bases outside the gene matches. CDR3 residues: CASSGRDRFSYEQYF. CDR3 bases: TGTGCCAGCAGTGGCCGGGACAGGTTCTCCTACGAGCAGTACTTC.

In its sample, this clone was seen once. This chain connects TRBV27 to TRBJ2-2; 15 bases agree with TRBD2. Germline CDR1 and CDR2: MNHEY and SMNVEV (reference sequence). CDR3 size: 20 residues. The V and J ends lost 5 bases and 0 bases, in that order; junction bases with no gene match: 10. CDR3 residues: CASSPRRTSGGVANTGELFF. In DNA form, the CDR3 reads TGTGCCAGCAGTCCCCGGCGGACTAGCGGGGGGGTAGCGAACACCGGGGAGCTGTTTTTT.

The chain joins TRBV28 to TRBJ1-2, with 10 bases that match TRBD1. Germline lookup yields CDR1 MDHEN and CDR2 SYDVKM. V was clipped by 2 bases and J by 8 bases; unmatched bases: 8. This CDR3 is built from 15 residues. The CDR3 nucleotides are TGTGCCAGCAGTTTAGAGGGACAGGGGCCTATCGGCTACACCTTC. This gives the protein CASSLEGQGPIGYTF.

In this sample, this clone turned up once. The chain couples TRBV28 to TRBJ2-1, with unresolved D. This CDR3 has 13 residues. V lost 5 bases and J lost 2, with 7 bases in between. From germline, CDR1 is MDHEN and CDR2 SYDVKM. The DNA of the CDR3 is TGTGCCAGCAGTGGCCATGCCTACAATGAGCAGTTCTTC. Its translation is CASSGHAYNEQFF.